Detailed here is one T cell receptor beta chain. The antigen is unknown. The data were obtained in a study of OX40 agonist ivuxolimab in advanced cancers. For the study at large: Every 2 weeks, patients received ivuxolimab intravenously, dosed at 0.01 to 10 mg/kg. Melanoma, hepatocellular carcinoma, head and neck or renal cell cancer occurred in dose-escalation patients. Findings and limits, study-wide: Which antigen the expanded peripheral T cells recognized is unknown. Relative to CD4+ cells, CD8+ T cells on average had more expanded clones.

This CDR3 region has 15 residues. V shed 5 bases and J 3 bases; nucleotides not matched to a gene: 4. Per the germline V gene, CDR1 is SGHNT and CDR2 is YENEEA. Clones were sequenced by immunoSEQ multiplex PCR, and TCRdb holds only the in-frame ones, with some missing. In the table there are roughly 30,000 clones, about 83% of which are singletons. Sequenced material: CD4+ or CD8+ T cells sorted from blood, taken in a trial of the OX40 agonist ivuxolimab. This sequence joins TRBV11-3 and TRBJ2-2, with 9 bases aligning to TRBD2. The sequence was collected from an adult with an advanced solid tumor such as melanoma, head and neck, liver or kidney cancer. The CDR3 spells CASSERGGDTGELFF. In DNA, the CDR3 is TGTGCCAGCAGCGAACGCGGGGGGGACACCGGGGAGCTGTTTTTT.